The 9 T cell receptor beta chains below come from one sample, sequenced in a study of shared clonotypes between healthy human individuals. Method: immunoSEQ multiplex PCR; TCRdb's copy keeps in-frame clones and lacks some. The sample has about 960,000 clones, approximately 76% seen once. The sequenced material came from memory CD4+ T cells sorted from blood. Subset in this sample: CD45RA-negative fraction. The receptors come from a man between 18 and 29 years old in good health.

The J gene is TRBJ1-1, the V gene TRBV2; D gene ambiguous. CDR1 is SNHLY and CDR2 is FYNNEI in the germline V gene. Trimming stripped 4 bases from V and 4 bases from J, with 13 bases between. This CDR3 contains 14 residues. CDR3 DNA: TGTGCCAGCAGTGGCCCCCTTCTGGGCACTGAAGCTTTCTTT. The encoded protein is CASSGPLLGTEAFF.

This clone came up once. The rearrangement uses TRBV9 and TRBJ2-5, with 9 nucleotides matching TRBD2. This CDR3 spans 16 amino acids. The germline V gene has CDR1 SGDLS and CDR2 YYNGEE. V lost 3 bases, J lost 1 base, and 7 bases stayed unmatched. CDR3 loop: CASSEGASGAQETQYF. The DNA for the CDR3 is TGTGCCAGCAGCGAAGGGGCTAGCGGGGCCCAAGAGACCCAGTACTTC.

The V call is TRBV28, the J call TRBJ1-1; D ambiguous. V was trimmed by 3 bases and J by 1 base, leaving 6 bases between them. Germline V gives CDR1 MDHEN, CDR2 SYDVKM. This CDR3 is 13 amino acids long. The CDR3 DNA follows: TGTGCCAGCAGTTTGGAACCGAACACTGAAGCTTTCTTT. As protein: CASSLEPNTEAFF.

The chain is built from TRBV5-1 and TRBJ2-7; 11 bases are shared with TRBD2. The CDR3 is 15 amino acids. Unmatched junction bases numbered 5, after V lost 5 bases and J lost 1 base. From germline, CDR1 is SGHRS and CDR2 YFSETQ. In DNA form, the CDR3 reads TGCGCCAGCAGGTTAGGACTAGCGGGTTCCTACGAGCAGTACTTC. Encoded protein: CASRLGLAGSYEQYF.

This chain uses TRBV2 with TRBJ2-3; 12 positions match TRBD2. Germline CDR1 and CDR2: SNHLY and FYNNEI. J gave up 3 bases and V 5 bases, and 6 bases lay outside the gene matches. The CDR3 has 16 amino acids. CDR3 DNA: TGTGCCAGCAGTCCCCGGACTAGCGGGGCTACAGATACGCAGTATTTT. It is translated as CASSPRTSGATDTQYF.

The V gene is TRBV11-2, the J gene TRBJ2-1; TRBD2 aligns across 8 bases. The CDR3 is made up of 14 amino acids. Germline trimming cut 6 bases from V and 10 bases from J; bases unmatched to any gene: 11. Per the germline V gene, CDR1 is SGHAT and CDR2 is FQNNGV. This chain's CDR3 is CASRRLARPGEQFF. CDR3 DNA: TGTGCCAGCAGGCGACTAGCGAGGCCGGGAGAGCAGTTCTTC.

The CDR3 nucleotides read TGTGCCACAAGACTAGCGGGGGGCTACGAGCAGTACTTC. Protein sequence: CATRLAGGYEQYF. The J gene is TRBJ2-7, the V gene TRBV6-5; TRBD2 matches 13 bases. Germline-derived CDR1 and CDR2 are MNHEY and SVGAGI. The CDR3 has 13 residues. V was clipped by 10 bases and J by 3 bases; unmatched bases: 3.

The rearrangement uses TRBV5-4 and TRBJ2-5; 12 nucleotides agree with TRBD2. Germline CDR1 is SGHNT and CDR2 is YYREEE (reference sequence). The J segment lost 2 bases and the V segment lost 3 bases, leaving 8 bases of the junction unmatched. The CDR3 consists of 17 residues. Written as DNA, the CDR3 is TGTGCCAGCAGCTGGAGGGGACTAGCGGGCCCGCAAGAGACCCAGTACTTC. Translated, it gives CASSWRGLAGPQETQYF. Based on the CDR3 plus reference TRBV5-4 and TRBJ2-5, the full variable domain is ETGVTQSPTHLIKTRGQQVTLRCSSQSGHNTVSWYQQALGQGPQFIFQYYREEENGRGNFPPRFSGLQFPNYSSELNVNALELDDSALYLCASSWRGLAGPQETQYFGPGTRLLVL.

This chain joins TRBV25-1 and TRBJ1-5, with TRBD1 identical over 7 bases. Germline V gene data show CDR1 as MGHDK and CDR2 as SYGVNS. The CDR3 spans 17 residues. The V segment lost 4 bases and the J segment 3 bases; nucleotides outside the gene matches: 12. CDR3 DNA: TGTGCCAGCAGTGCCCCGGGACAGTATCCGGACAATCAGCCCCAGCATTTT. This sequence encodes CASSAPGQYPDNQPQHF.